The source of this T cell receptor (beta chain) is a study of blood T cell repertoires in COVID-19. Assay: immunoSEQ multiplex PCR; the TCRdb copy retains only in-frame clones and omits some. The sample carries more than 250,000 clones, around 80% recorded once. The CDR3 length is 15 residues. Germline values: CDR1 MGHRA, CDR2 YSYEKL. Trimming pared 1 base from V and 4 bases from J, leaving 8 bases between. The TCR was taken from a woman aged 50 to 60 with acute or convalescent COVID-19. The chain couples TRBV4-1 to TRBJ1-6; D is unresolved. The sample taken for sequencing was peripheral blood. In DNA, the CDR3 is TGCGCCAGCAGCCAAGCGATCAGTTATAATTCACCCCTCCACTTT. Protein sequence: CASSQAISYNSPLHF.